This T cell receptor (beta chain) was observed in a study of identical twins' blood T cells. At the level of the study: About 50 million reads came from around twelve libraries, six alpha, six beta.

TCRdb called the 5' RACE reads again in MiXCR, with one record for every CDR3 protein. The table shows around 380,000 distinct CDR3 sequences, with over 25% occurring only once. Likely shared infections and vaccines: all three twin pairs were reared together. Germline CDR1 SGHKS, CDR2 YYEKEE (reference sequence). The CDR3 sequence is 14 residues long. V lost 4 bases, J lost 7 bases, and 7 bases stayed unmatched. The V and J genes are TRBV5-5 and TRBJ2-2; TRBD1 matches 7 bases. Sequenced input: PBMCs. The receptor was isolated from a woman aged 18-55 years in good health. The CDR3 bases are TGTGCCAGCAGCCATCTCACAGGGGACGGGGAGCTGTTTTTT. This gives the protein CASSHLTGDGELFF.